Presented here are 4 T cell receptor beta chains from one specimen sequenced in a study of shared clonotypes between healthy human individuals. Using immunoSEQ multiplex PCR, the repertoire was profiled, and TCRdb retains in-frame clones only, with some absent. The sample yields 2 million or so clones, approximately 94% seen once. Naive CD8 cells were CD45RO-negative, positively selected for CCR7, excluding terminally differentiated effector memory CD45RA+ cells. Sequenced material: naive CD8+ T cells sorted from blood. The receptor source for this set is a man aged 18 to 30 in good health.

This clone was recorded only once. The V call is TRBV11-2, the J call TRBJ1-1; TRBD1 is a possible D gene (5 bases). Germline V gene sequence: CDR1 SGHAT, CDR2 FQNNGV. Trimming cost V 7 bases and J 0 bases, with 15 bases left between them. The CDR3 totals 15 residues. DNA for the CDR3: TGTGCCAGCACCCTTCCCGACAGATTGAACACTGAAGCTTTCTTT. Translated, it gives CASTLPDRLNTEAFF.

Note on this clone: The junction and the germline gene differ at one end; a read error may be behind it. J is TRBJ1-2 and V is TRBV28; D might be TRBD1 (5 bases). This CDR3 spans 13 amino acids. Germline V gene sequence: CDR1 MDHEN, CDR2 SYDVKM. CDR3 region: CASLNMTVYRYTF. The CDR3 DNA is TGTGCCAGCCTTAATATGACAGTCTATCGCTACACCTTC.

This sequence joins TRBV14 and TRBJ2-3, with D tentatively TRBD2 (5 bases). Germline CDR1 reads SGHDN; CDR2 reads FVKESK. This CDR3 has 15 amino acids. V was shortened by 5 bases and J by 10 bases, with 22 bases between the two germline ends. CDR3 sequence: CASSSRMRELIPQYF. CDR3 DNA sequence: TGTGCCAGCAGCTCCCGGATGAGGGAATTGATACCGCAGTATTTT. Combining the CDR3 with reference TRBV14 and TRBJ2-3 gives the whole variable domain EAGVTQFPSHSVIEKGQTVTLRCDPISGHDNLYWYRRVMGKEIKFLLHFVKESKQDESGMPNNRFLAERTGGTYSTLKVQPAELEDSGVYFCASSSRMRELIPQYFGPGTRLTVL.

As for this clone: Other DNA sequences in the sample encode the same CDR3. The chain is built from TRBV11-2 and TRBJ2-1; D unclear. The CDR3 spans 13 residues. Germline V lookup: CDR1 SGHAT, CDR2 FQNNGV. The germline V and J ends were trimmed by 2 bases and 6 bases, with 8 bases remaining between them. CDR3 DNA: TGTGCCAGCAGCTTAACCGGAAGCAATGAGCAGTTCTTC. Translated, it gives CASSLTGSNEQFF.